The entry below describes one TCR beta chain. This entry is derived from a study of blood T cell repertoires in COVID-19. Study-level information: Samples came from the United States, Italy and Spain, spanning acute and convalescent COVID-19. In each case, the material was cDNA or gDNA derived from T cells, B-cell-depleted T cells, or PBMCs.

Source study methods: Cell counts per sample came from amplifying reference gene primers. Sequencing used immunoSEQ multiplex PCR; TCRdb keeps in-frame clones, though not all of them. V, J and clone size are those of that table, while D and trimming were read from the DNA. This table holds approximately 32,000 clones, almost 90% found once. The CDR3 has 15 residues. Germline CDR1 and CDR2: SGHTA and FQGNSA. Trimming cost V 6 bases and J 8 bases; bases outside gene matches: 12. The V call is TRBV7-2, the J call TRBJ2-1; 8 nucleotides line up with TRBD2. The sequenced sample was peripheral blood. This TCR was recovered from an older woman with active COVID-19. In DNA form, the CDR3 reads TGTGCCAGCAGACGCGGGGGGCTTGCTACGGATGAGCAGTTCTTC. Protein sequence: CASRRGGLATDEQFF.